This TCR beta chain was identified during a study of T cells in Graves' hyperthyroidism and ophthalmopathy. Findings and caveats of the study: Ophthalmopathy onset followed model prediction by a median approximately six months. Most thyroid clonotypes that were expanded above 0.001 also turned up in blood.

RNA transcripts served as the template for amplifying TCR beta CDR3 regions. RT-PCR in the first round (using the HTBI primer set) targeted the TCR CDR3. Via MiXCR, TCRdb re-called the multiplex PCR reads, giving one row per CDR3 protein. This table has about 840,000 distinct CDR3 sequences, 35% to 45% appearing once. Concerning this clonotype itself: Its target is not known.

Looked up from germline, CDR1 is MNHNS and CDR2 is SASEGT. Trimming took off 2 bases at V and 5 bases at J, with 7 bases between the two ends. The CDR3 spans 12 residues. Hyperthyroidism patients were newly diagnosed, had disease duration under 2 months, and were aged 18 to 65 years. Patients were excluded because of uncontrolled infection, other autoimmune disease, pregnancy or lactation. The TCR originated in a man between 18 and 35 years old with Graves' hyperthyroidism. The sample consisted of blood. The J gene is TRBJ2-7, the V gene TRBV6-1; D is uncertain. This CDR3 reads CASSEIGHEQYF. The CDR3 DNA reads as TGTGCCAGCAGTGAAATCGGCCACGAGCAGTACTTC.